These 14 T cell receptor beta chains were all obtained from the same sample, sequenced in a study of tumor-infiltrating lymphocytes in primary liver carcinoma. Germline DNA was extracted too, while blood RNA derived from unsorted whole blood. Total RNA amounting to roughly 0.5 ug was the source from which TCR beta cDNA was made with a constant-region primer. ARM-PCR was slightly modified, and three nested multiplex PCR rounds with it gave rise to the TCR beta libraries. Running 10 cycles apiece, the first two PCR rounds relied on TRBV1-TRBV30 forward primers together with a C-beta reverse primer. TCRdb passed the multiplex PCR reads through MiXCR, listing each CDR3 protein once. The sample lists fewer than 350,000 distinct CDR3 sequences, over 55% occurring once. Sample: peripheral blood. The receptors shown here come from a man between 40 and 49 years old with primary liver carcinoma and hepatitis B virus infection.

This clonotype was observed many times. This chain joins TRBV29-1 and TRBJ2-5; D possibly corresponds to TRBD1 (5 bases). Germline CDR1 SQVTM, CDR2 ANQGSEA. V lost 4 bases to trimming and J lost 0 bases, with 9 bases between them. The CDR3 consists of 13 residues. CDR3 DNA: TGCAGCGTTGGACAGACGTACCAAGAGACCCAGTACTTC. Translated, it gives CSVGQTYQETQYF. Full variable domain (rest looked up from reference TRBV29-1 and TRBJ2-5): SAVISQKPSRDICQRGTSLTIQCQVDSQVTMMFWYRQQPGQSLTLIATANQGSEATYESGFVIDKFPISRPNLTFSTLTVSNMSPEDSSIYLCSVGQTYQETQYFGPGTRLLVL.

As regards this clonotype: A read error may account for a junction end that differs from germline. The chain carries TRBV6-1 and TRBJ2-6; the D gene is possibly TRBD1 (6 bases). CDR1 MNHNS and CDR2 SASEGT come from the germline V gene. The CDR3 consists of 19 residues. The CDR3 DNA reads TGTGCCGGCAGTGAGTTCCCGCCCAACAGGGTCTCTGGGGCCAACGTCCTGACTTTC. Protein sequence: CAGSEFPPNRVSGANVLTF.

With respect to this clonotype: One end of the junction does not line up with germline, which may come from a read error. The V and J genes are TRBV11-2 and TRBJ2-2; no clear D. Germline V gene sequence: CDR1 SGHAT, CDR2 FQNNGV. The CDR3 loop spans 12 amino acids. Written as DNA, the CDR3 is TGCGCCAACAGCTTAGAGGTCGGGGAGCTGTTTTTT. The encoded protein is CANSLEVGELFF.

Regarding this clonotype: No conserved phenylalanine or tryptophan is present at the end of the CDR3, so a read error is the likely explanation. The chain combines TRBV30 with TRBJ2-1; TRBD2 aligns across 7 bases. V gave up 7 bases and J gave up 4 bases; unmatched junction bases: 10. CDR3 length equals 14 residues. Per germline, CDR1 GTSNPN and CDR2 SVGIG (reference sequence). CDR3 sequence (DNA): TGTGCCTCCCACCGGGGGGACGAATACAATGAGCAGTTCTTA. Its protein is CASHRGDEYNEQFL.

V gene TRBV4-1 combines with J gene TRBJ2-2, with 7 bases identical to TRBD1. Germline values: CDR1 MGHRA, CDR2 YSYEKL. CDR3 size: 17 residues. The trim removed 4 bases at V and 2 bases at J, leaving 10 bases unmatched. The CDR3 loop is CASSPLTGVLNTGELFF. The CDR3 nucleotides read TGCGCCAGCAGCCCCCTAACAGGGGTCCTAAACACCGGGGAGCTGTTTTTT.

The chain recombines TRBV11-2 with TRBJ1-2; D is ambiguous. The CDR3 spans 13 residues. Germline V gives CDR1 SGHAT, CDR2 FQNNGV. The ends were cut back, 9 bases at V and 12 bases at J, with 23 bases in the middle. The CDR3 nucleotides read TGTGCCAGTAGCCTCTCGGAGACGGGAAGGAACACCTTC. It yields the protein CASSLSETGRNTF.

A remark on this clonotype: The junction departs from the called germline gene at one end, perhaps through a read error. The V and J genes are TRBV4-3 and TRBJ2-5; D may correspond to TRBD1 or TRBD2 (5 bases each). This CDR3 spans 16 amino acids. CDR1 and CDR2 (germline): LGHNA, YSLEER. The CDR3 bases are TGCACCAGCAGCCAAGAGGGGAACCTCCCCTGTACGGCCCAGTACTTC. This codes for CTSSQEGNLPCTAQYF.

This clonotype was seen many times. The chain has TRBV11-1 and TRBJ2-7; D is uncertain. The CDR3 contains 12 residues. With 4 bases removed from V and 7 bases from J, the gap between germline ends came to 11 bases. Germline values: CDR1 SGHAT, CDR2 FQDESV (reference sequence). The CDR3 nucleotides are TGTGCCAGCAGCTCCCCGCTGAGGGAGCAGTACTTC. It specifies CASSSPLREQYF. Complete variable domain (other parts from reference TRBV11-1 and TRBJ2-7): EAEVAQSPRYKITEKSQAVAFWCDPISGHATLYWYRQILGQGPELLVQFQDESVVDDSQLPKDRFSAERLKGVDSTLKIQPAELGDSAMYLCASSSPLREQYFGPGTRLTVT.

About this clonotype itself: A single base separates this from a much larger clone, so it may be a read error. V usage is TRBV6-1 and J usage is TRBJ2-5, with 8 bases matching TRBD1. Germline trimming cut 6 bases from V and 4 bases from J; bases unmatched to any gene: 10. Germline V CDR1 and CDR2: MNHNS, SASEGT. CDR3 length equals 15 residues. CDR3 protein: CASRRVGQGGETQYF. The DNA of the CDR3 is TGTGCCAGCAGACGAGTAGGACAGGGAGGAGAGACCCAGTACTTC.

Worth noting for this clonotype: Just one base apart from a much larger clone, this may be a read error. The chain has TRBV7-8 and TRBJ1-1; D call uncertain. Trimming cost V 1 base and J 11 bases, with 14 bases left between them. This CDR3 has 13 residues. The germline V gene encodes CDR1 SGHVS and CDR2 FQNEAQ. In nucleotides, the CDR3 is TGTGCCAGCAGCTTAGAGCATAGCCGAGGGGCTTTCTTT. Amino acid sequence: CASSLEHSRGAFF.

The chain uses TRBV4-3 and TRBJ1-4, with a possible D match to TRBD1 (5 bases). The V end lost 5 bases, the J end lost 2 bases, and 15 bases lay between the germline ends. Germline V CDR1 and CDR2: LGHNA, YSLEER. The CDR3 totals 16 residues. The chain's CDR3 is CASSARRAGTNEKLFF. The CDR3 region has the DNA TGCGCCAGCAGCGCGCGCCGAGCAGGGACTAATGAAAAACTGTTTTTT.

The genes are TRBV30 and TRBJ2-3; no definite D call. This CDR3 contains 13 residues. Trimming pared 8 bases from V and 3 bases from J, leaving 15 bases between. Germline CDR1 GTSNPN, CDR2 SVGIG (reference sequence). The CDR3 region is CAGGGGYTDTQYF. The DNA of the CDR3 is TGTGCCGGTGGCGGCGGCTATACAGATACGCAGTATTTT.

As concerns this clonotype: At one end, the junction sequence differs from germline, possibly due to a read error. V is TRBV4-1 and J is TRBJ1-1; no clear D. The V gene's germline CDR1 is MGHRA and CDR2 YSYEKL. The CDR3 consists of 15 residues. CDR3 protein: CVSSQVDQTRTEAFF. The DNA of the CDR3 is TGCGTCAGCAGCCAAGTTGACCAGACGCGCACTGAAGCTTTCTTT.

In DNA form, the CDR3 reads TGTGCCAGCAACTTGGGGGGGGGGCGCGGAGGGACTGAAGCTTTCTTT. This translates into CASNLGGGRGGTEAFF. The rearrangement links TRBV7-9 to TRBJ1-1, with D perhaps TRBD1 (6 bases). V was cut by 7 bases and J by 5 bases, with 23 bases left in between. The CDR3 runs 16 residues. Germline assignment: CDR1 SEHNR and CDR2 FQNEAQ (reference sequence).